This entry describes one TCR beta chain. TCR beta CDR3 regions were amplified from RNA transcripts. The TCR CDR3 first-round RT-PCR relied on the HTBI primer set. MiXCR was run by TCRdb on the multiplex PCR reads, yielding one entry per CDR3 protein. In the table there are about 380,000 distinct CDR3 sequences, approximately 18% of which are singletons. These data come from a study of T cells in Graves' hyperthyroidism and ophthalmopathy. The receptor was derived from a man aged 18 to 35 with Graves' ophthalmopathy. The sample was blood.

The CDR3: CASSLEGNPDQDGYTF. The CDR3 DNA reads TGTGCCAGCAGCTTGGAGGGCAACCCCGACCAGGATGGCTACACCTTC. The genes are TRBV5-6 and TRBJ1-2, with no clear D. Trimming removed 0 bases at V and 6 bases at J, with 18 bases between. CDR3 length: 16 amino acids. Germline V gene sequence: CDR1 SGHDT, CDR2 YYEEEE.